The 26 T cell receptor beta chains given below trace back to one sample, sequenced in a study of T cells after yellow fever vaccination. TCRdb re-called the 5' RACE reads with MiXCR, one entry per CDR3 protein. The table includes 120,000 or so distinct CDR3 sequences, around 15% detected once. The specimen comprised CD8+ T cells sorted from PBMCs, sampled 5 days after the yellow fever booster vaccination. Every receptor here comes from a man aged 18 to 29 who received the YFV17D yellow fever vaccine.

In this sample, this clonotype turned up a few times. The chain is built from TRBV6-5 and TRBJ2-1; no clear D gene. The CDR3 covers 14 residues. Germline-derived CDR1 and CDR2 are MNHEY and SVGAGI. Trimming cost V 4 bases and J 0 bases, with 7 bases left between them. The CDR3 region is CASSWLSSYNEQFF. The CDR3 DNA reads TGTGCCAGCAGTTGGCTTAGCTCCTACAATGAGCAGTTCTTC.

This chain connects TRBV7-9 to TRBJ2-1, with 9 nucleotides matching TRBD1. Germline trimming cut 4 bases from V and 7 bases from J; bases unmatched to any gene: 11. CDR1 and CDR2 from the germline V gene are SEHNR and FQNEAQ (reference sequence). The CDR3 has 16 amino acids. The CDR3 DNA sequence: TGTGCCAGCAGCTCTCACCCGGGACAGGGTGGAAATGAGCAGTTCTTC. The encoded protein is CASSSHPGQGGNEQFF.

The chain combines TRBV7-9 with TRBJ2-1, with 8 bases that match TRBD2. This CDR3 has 18 amino acids. The germline V gene has CDR1 SEHNR and CDR2 FQNEAQ (reference sequence). The trim removed 5 bases at V and 7 bases at J, leaving 19 bases unmatched. The CDR3 sequence: CASSEPDAGGLPTNEQFF. CDR3 DNA sequence: TGTGCCAGCAGCGAGCCTGACGCGGGGGGCCTGCCGACGAATGAGCAGTTCTTC. The whole variable domain, remainder taken from reference TRBV7-9 and TRBJ2-1, is DTGVSQNPRHKITKRGQNVTFRCDPISEHNRLYWYRQTLGQGPEFLTYFQNEAQLEKSRLLSDRFSAERPKGSFSTLEIQRTEQGDSAMYLCASSEPDAGGLPTNEQFFGPGTRLTVL.

This clonotype was detected a few times. The chain recombines TRBV7-9 with TRBJ1-1; no reliable D call. V was trimmed by 3 bases and J by 2 bases, leaving 7 bases between them. The CDR3 extends over 13 amino acids. Per the germline V gene, CDR1 is SEHNR and CDR2 is FQNEAQ (reference sequence). Here the CDR3 reads CASSFPANTEAFF. The CDR3 bases are TGTGCCAGCAGCTTCCCAGCCAACACTGAAGCTTTCTTT.

This clonotype came up a few times. The genes are TRBV4-1 and TRBJ1-6, with D uncertain. The CDR3 sequence is 14 residues long. V was trimmed by 0 bases and J by 11 bases, leaving 11 bases between them. Germline lookup yields CDR1 MGHRA and CDR2 YSYEKL. The CDR3 region is CASSQDEGQAPLHF. CDR3 DNA sequence: TGCGCCAGCAGCCAAGACGAGGGTCAGGCACCCCTCCACTTT.

This clonotype was seen ten or more times. The chain carries TRBV29-1 and TRBJ2-1, with D perhaps matching TRBD2 (6 bases). The germline V gene encodes CDR1 SQVTM and CDR2 ANQGSEA. The CDR3 runs to 17 residues. With 7 bases removed from V and 0 bases from J, the gap between germline ends came to 22 bases. This CDR3 is CSAGGDIRTDSYNEQFF. The CDR3 DNA sequence: TGCAGCGCTGGAGGGGATATTCGGACCGACTCCTACAATGAGCAGTTCTTC.

This clonotype appeared a few times. The J gene is TRBJ1-1, the V gene TRBV3-1; D not resolved. In germline, CDR1 is LGHDT, CDR2 YNNKEL (reference sequence). The CDR3 totals 14 residues. Trimming took 3 bases from V and 2 from J, leaving 10 bases between them. CDR3 protein: CASSHGGLNTEAFF. CDR3 sequence (DNA): TGTGCCAGCAGCCACGGTGGGCTAAACACTGAAGCTTTCTTT.

The chain recombines TRBV29-1 with TRBJ1-5; TRBD1 might be the D (6 bases). From germline, CDR1 is SQVTM and CDR2 ANQGSEA. V lost 6 bases, J lost 2 bases, and 11 bases lay in between. The CDR3 extends over 13 amino acids. This chain's CDR3 is CSVIGGGNQPQHF. In nucleotides, the CDR3 is TGCAGCGTGATAGGGGGTGGCAATCAGCCCCAGCATTTT.

Only a few counts were recorded for this clonotype. The CDR3 reads CASSQIGGAKNIQYF. The CDR3 DNA reads TGTGCCAGCAGCCAGATTGGGGGAGCCAAAAACATTCAGTACTTC. This chain connects TRBV11-2 to TRBJ2-4, with D perhaps being TRBD1 or TRBD2 (5 bases each). The germline V gene encodes CDR1 SGHAT and CDR2 FQNNGV. Trimming removed 5 bases at V and 0 bases at J, with 11 bases between. The CDR3 contains 15 residues.

The chain couples TRBV2 to TRBJ1-4; possibly TRBD1 for D (5 bases). Trimming removed 3 bases from V and 7 bases from J, with 12 bases in between. The CDR3 runs 14 residues. Germline lookup yields CDR1 SNHLY and CDR2 FYNNEI. Here the CDR3 DNA reads TGTGCCAGCAGTGACGACAGTAGTACTGAAAAACTGTTTTTT. Encoded protein: CASSDDSSTEKLFF.

In this sample, this clonotype turned up a few times. The chain combines TRBV5-1 with TRBJ2-1, with D maybe TRBD1 (5 bases). Between the trimmed V and J ends, which lost 4 bases and 2 bases, there was a span of 13 bases. This CDR3 contains 15 residues. Germline assignment: CDR1 SGHRS and CDR2 YFSETQ. DNA of the CDR3: TGCGCCAGCAGCGGTTACCCAGGGACCTACAATGAGCAGTTCTTC. Translation gives CASSGYPGTYNEQFF.

The chain couples TRBV7-2 to TRBJ2-5, with D perhaps assigned TRBD1 or TRBD2 (6 bases each). CDR3 size: 14 residues. V lost 5 bases and J 4 bases, leaving 14 bases between the germline ends. Germline CDR1 and CDR2: SGHTA and FQGNSA. The CDR3 bases are TGTGCCAGCAGCCTCCCCGGGGGCAGAGAGACCCAGTACTTC. As protein: CASSLPGGRETQYF.

The chain carries TRBV7-9 and TRBJ1-2; D gene ambiguous. Germline loops: CDR1 SEHNR, CDR2 FQNEAQ (reference sequence). CDR3 length equals 16 residues. With 4 bases removed from V and 4 bases from J, the gap between germline ends came to 19 bases. The DNA for the CDR3 is TGTGCCAGCAGCTGGACTTCCGATGAGGTGTGCTATGGCTACACCTTC. This encodes CASSWTSDEVCYGYTF.

This clonotype has only a few counts. The V and J genes are TRBV7-8 and TRBJ2-1; D tentatively fits TRBD1 or TRBD2 (5 bases each). Germline V gene lookup returns CDR1 SGHVS and CDR2 FQNEAQ. The V gene lost 4 bases and the J gene lost 7 bases, with 20 bases spanning the gap. This CDR3 has 16 amino acids. The CDR3 is CASSSPWGNPRNEQFF. In DNA form, the CDR3 reads TGTGCCAGCAGCTCCCCATGGGGGAATCCCAGGAATGAGCAGTTCTTC. Using reference TRBV7-8 and TRBJ2-1 for the parts outside the CDR3, the full variable domain is GAGVSQSPRYKVAKRGQDVALRCDPISGHVSLFWYQQALGQGPEFLTYFQNEAQLDKSGLPSDRFFAERPEGSVSTLKIQRTQQEDSAVYLCASSSPWGNPRNEQFFGPGTRLTVL.

The genes are TRBV2 and TRBJ2-1, with 8 bases lining up with TRBD2. V lost 8 bases, J lost 4 bases, and 10 bases stayed unmatched. This CDR3 comprises 15 residues. Germline CDR1 and CDR2: SNHLY and FYNNEI. In DNA form, the CDR3 reads TGTGCCAGCTTCCGCGGGGGCGGGGGGTACAATGAGCAGTTCTTC. Protein sequence: CASFRGGGGYNEQFF.

This clonotype was counted a few times. This chain connects TRBV6-2 or TRBV6-3 to TRBJ1-5, with a possible D match to TRBD1 (5 bases). Germline V gene data show CDR1 as MNHEY and CDR2 as SVGEGT. This CDR3 is built from 15 residues. The ends were cut back, 1 base at V and 4 bases at J, with 11 bases in the middle. The chain's CDR3 is CASSYLGRINQPQHF. The CDR3 DNA reads TGTGCCAGCAGTTACTTGGGGCGGATTAATCAGCCCCAGCATTTT.

The chain recombines TRBV4-1 with TRBJ2-3; perhaps TRBD2 as D (5 bases). This CDR3 contains 15 residues. The ends were cut back, 2 bases at V and 6 bases at J, with 15 bases in the middle. Germline-derived CDR1 and CDR2 are MGHRA and YSYEKL. The CDR3 region has the DNA TGCGCCAGCAGCCAACACGCCTTTAGAGGGGATACGCAGTATTTT. Its protein product is CASSQHAFRGDTQYF.

This clonotype came up many times. The gene calls are TRBV5-5 and TRBJ2-4, with D unresolved. The length of the CDR3 is 15 residues. Germline loops: CDR1 SGHKS, CDR2 YYEKEE (reference sequence). V shed 1 base and J shed 11 bases, with 19 bases lying between them. CDR3 bases: TGTGCCAGCAGCTTGCTCACAGCCGAGCTTATAGTTCAGTACTTC. The encoded protein is CASSLLTAELIVQYF.

The genes are TRBV5-1 and TRBJ2-3; a weak D match, TRBD2 (6 bases). Germline V gene sequence: CDR1 SGHRS, CDR2 YFSETQ. CDR3 length: 16 residues. The V gene lost 4 bases and the J gene lost 2 bases, with 17 bases spanning the gap. The CDR3 reads CASSPGISGPTDTQYF. For the CDR3, the DNA is TGCGCCAGCAGCCCGGGCATCAGCGGGCCCACAGATACGCAGTATTTT.

This clonotype has a single count. The chain has TRBV30 and TRBJ2-7, with a weak D call TRBD2 (6 bases). The CDR3 extends over 12 amino acids. In germline, CDR1 is GTSNPN, CDR2 SVGIG (reference sequence). V was trimmed by 1 base and J by 5 bases, leaving 9 bases between them. The CDR3 DNA sequence: TGTGCCTGGAGTGGCAGGGAGGACGAGCAGTACTTC. As protein: CAWSGREDEQYF. The entire variable domain, with the rest obtained from reference TRBV30 and TRBJ2-7, is as follows: SQTIHQWPATLVQPVGSPLSLECTVEGTSNPNLYWYRQAAGRGLQLLFYSVGIGQISSEVPQNLSASRPQDRQFILSSKKLLLSDSGFYLCAWSGREDEQYFGPGTRLTVT.

Notes on this clonotype: The junction shows a germline mismatch at one end, possibly a read error. This sequence joins TRBV7-9 and TRBJ2-5; D tentatively reads TRBD1 or TRBD2 (5 bases each). Germline-derived CDR1 and CDR2 are SEHNR and FQNEAQ (reference sequence). The CDR3 has 15 amino acids. The CDR3 DNA reads TGTGCCAGCACCGAAGTGAAGAGGGGATGGGAGACCGAGTACTTC. It translates to CASTEVKRGWETEYF.

The sample holds a few counts of this clonotype. The V call is TRBV5-1, the J call TRBJ2-1; a possible D gene is TRBD1 (6 bases). From germline, CDR1 is SGHRS and CDR2 YFSETQ. V was trimmed by 1 base and J by 10 bases, leaving 9 bases between them. The CDR3 has 12 amino acids. The CDR3 DNA sequence: TGCGCCAGCAGCTTGATGGGGGCCGAGCAGTTCTTC. This translates into CASSLMGAEQFF.

This clonotype was counted at least ten times. The chain has TRBV2 and TRBJ1-2; D gene unclear. V gave up 0 bases and J gave up 8 bases, with 19 bases separating them. Germline CDR1 is SNHLY and CDR2 is FYNNEI. This CDR3 comprises 16 residues. Written as DNA, the CDR3 is TGTGCCAGCAGTGAAGCGCTTTCTTGGAGGGAGTGGGGCTACACCTTC. Its protein is CASSEALSWREWGYTF.

This chain uses TRBV9 with TRBJ2-5; D assignment may be TRBD1 or TRBD2 (6 bases each). V was trimmed by 0 bases and J by 8 bases, leaving 11 bases between them. Per the germline V gene, CDR1 is SGDLS and CDR2 is YYNGEE. The CDR3 runs 13 residues. CDR3 nucleotides: TGTGCCAGCAGCGTAGACGGGGGCACTACCCAGTACTTC. This encodes CASSVDGGTTQYF.

The chain uses TRBV11-2 and TRBJ2-7; no clear D gene. The CDR3 consists of 13 residues. The germline CDR1 and CDR2 sequences are SGHAT and FQNNGV. Between the trimmed V and J ends, which lost 5 bases and 5 bases, there was a span of 13 bases. CDR3 sequence reads: CASSPRTVDEQYV. DNA of the CDR3: TGTGCCAGCAGCCCCCGGACGGTTGACGAGCAGTACGTC.

This clonotype turned up a few times. The rearrangement links TRBV20-1 to TRBJ2-7, with D possibly matching TRBD1 (6 bases). V dropped 5 bases and J dropped 3 bases, with 17 bases sitting between them. There are 14 residues in the CDR3. Germline assignment: CDR1 DFQATT and CDR2 SNEGSKA (reference sequence). CDR3 DNA sequence: TGCAGTGCTGTCAACAGGGAGTGGGTCTACGAGCAGTACTTC. Translation: CSAVNREWVYEQYF.